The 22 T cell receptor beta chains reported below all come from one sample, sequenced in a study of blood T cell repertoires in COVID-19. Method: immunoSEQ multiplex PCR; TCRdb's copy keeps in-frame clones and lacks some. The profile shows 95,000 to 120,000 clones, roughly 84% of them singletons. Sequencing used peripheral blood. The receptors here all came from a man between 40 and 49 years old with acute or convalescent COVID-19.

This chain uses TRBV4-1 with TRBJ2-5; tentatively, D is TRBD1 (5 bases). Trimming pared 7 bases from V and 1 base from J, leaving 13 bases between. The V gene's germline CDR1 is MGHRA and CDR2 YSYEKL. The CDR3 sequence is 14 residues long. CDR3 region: CASKRGIGQETQYF. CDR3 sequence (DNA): TGCGCCAGCAAAAGGGGTATAGGCCAAGAGACCCAGTACTTC.

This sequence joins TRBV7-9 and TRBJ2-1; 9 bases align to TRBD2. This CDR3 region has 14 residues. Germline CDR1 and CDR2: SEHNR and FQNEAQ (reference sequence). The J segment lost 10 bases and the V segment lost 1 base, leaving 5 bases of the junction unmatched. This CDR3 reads CASSLDVSGGEQFF. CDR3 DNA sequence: TGTGCCAGCAGCTTAGACGTCAGCGGGGGGGAGCAGTTCTTC.

This CDR3 reads CASSVHTLTSGDTDTQYF. DNA of the CDR3: TGTGCCAGCAGCGTACATACGTTGACTAGCGGAGACACAGATACGCAGTATTTT. The chain has TRBV9 and TRBJ2-3; 9 bases align to TRBD2. The germline gives CDR1 SGDLS, CDR2 YYNGEE. The CDR3 totals 18 residues. V was clipped by 1 base and J by 2 bases; unmatched bases: 11.

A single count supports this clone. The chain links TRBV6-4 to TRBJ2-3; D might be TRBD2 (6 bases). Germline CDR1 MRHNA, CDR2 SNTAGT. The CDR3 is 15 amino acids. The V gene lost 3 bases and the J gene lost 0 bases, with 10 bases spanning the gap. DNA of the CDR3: TGTGCCAGCAGTGAAGAGGCGGGGAGCACAGATACGCAGTATTTT. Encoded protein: CASSEEAGSTDTQYF.

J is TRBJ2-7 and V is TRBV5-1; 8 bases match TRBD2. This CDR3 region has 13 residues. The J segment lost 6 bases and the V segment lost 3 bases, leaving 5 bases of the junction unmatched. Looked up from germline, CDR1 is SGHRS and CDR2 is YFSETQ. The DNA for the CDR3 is TGCGCCAGCAGCTCGGGACTAGAGGGCGAGCAGTACTTC. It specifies CASSSGLEGEQYF.

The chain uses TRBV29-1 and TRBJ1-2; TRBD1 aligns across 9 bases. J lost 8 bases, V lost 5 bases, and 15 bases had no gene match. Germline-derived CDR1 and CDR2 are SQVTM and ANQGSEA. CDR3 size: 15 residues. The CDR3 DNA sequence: TGCAGCGTTTGGGGTGGGACAGGGCGGATTCAGGGCTACACCTTC. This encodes CSVWGGTGRIQGYTF.

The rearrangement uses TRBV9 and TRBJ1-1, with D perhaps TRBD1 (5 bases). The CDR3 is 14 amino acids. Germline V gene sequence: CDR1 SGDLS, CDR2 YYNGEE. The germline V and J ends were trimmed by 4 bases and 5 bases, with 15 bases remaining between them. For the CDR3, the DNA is TGTGCCAGCAGCCCGGGGTACGGGGGGACTGAAGCTTTCTTT. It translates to CASSPGYGGTEAFF.

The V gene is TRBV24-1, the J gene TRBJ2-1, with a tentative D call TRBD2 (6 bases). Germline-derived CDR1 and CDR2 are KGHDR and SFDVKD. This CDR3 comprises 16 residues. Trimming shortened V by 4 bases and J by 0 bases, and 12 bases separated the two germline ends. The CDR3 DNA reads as TGTGCCACCAGTGACTTAGCGGCGAGCTCCTACAATGAGCAGTTCTTC. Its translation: CATSDLAASSYNEQFF.

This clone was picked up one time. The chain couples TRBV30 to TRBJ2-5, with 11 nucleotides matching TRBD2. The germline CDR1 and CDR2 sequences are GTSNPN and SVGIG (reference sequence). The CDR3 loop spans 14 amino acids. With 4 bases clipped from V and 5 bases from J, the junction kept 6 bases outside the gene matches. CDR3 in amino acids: CAWKLAGATETQYF. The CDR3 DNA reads TGTGCCTGGAAACTAGCGGGGGCAACGGAGACCCAGTACTTC.

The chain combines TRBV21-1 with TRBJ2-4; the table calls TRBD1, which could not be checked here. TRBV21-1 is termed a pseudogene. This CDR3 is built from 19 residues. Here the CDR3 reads CASSKALYRQASAKNIQYF. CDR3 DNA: TGTGCCAGCAGCAAAGCGCTTTATCGACAGGCCTCGGCCAAAAACATTCAGTACTTC.

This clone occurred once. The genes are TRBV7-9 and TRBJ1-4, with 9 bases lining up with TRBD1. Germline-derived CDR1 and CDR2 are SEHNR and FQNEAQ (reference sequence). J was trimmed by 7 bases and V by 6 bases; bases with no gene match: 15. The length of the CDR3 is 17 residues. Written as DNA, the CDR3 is TGTGCCAGCAGTCCCGGGACAGGGAGTCTCGTTGGTGAAAAACTGTTTTTT. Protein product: CASSPGTGSLVGEKLFF.

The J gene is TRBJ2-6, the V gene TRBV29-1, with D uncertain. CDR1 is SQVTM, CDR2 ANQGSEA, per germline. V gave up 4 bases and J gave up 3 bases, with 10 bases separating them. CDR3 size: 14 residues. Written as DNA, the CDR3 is TGCAGCGTTGGAGAACCCTATGGGGCCAACGTCCTGACTTTC. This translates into CSVGEPYGANVLTF.

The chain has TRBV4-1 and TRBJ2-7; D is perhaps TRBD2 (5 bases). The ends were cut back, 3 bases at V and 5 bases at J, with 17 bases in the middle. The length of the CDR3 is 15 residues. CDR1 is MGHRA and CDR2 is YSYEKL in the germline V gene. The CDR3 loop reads CASSHNERRVHEQYF. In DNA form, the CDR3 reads TGCGCCAGCAGCCATAATGAGCGGCGGGTGCACGAGCAGTACTTC.

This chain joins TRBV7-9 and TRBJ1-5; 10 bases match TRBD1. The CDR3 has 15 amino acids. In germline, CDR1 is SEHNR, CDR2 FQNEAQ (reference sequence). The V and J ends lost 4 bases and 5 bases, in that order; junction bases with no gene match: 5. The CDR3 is CASSSDRGLYQPQHF. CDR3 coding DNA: TGTGCCAGCAGCTCAGACAGGGGGCTTTATCAGCCCCAGCATTTT.

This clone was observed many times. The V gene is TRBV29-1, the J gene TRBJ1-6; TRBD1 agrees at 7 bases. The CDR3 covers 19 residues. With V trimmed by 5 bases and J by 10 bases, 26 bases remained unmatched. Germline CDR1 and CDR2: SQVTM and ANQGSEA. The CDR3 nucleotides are TGCAGCGTTTCAAACACTTTCAACCACAACAGGGGATTATGGTCACCCCTCCACTTT. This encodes CSVSNTFNHNRGLWSPLHF.

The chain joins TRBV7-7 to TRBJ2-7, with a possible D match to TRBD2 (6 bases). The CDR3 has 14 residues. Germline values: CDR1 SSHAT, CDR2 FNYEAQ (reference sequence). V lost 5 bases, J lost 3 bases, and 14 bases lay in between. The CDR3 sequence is CASSPLGGDYEQYF. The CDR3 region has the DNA TGTGCCAGCAGCCCCCTGGGCGGGGACTACGAGCAGTACTTC.

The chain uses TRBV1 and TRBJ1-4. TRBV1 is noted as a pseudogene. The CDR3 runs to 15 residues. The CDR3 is CTSSGGGGNNEKLFF. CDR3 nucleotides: TGCACCAGCAGTGGCGGGGGAGGGAATAATGAAAAACTGTTTTTT.

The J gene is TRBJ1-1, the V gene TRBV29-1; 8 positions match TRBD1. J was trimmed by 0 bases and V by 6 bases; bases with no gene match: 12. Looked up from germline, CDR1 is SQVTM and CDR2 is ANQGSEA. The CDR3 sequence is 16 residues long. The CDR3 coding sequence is TGCAGCGTAAAGGGGGACAGGCTGTCGATGAACACTGAAGCTTTCTTT. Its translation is CSVKGDRLSMNTEAFF.

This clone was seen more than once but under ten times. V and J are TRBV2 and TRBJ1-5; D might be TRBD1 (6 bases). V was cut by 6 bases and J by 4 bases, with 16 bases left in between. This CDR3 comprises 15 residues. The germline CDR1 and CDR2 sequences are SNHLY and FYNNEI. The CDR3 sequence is CASRKPGDLNQPQHF. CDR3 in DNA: TGTGCCAGCAGGAAACCAGGGGATTTAAATCAGCCCCAGCATTTT.

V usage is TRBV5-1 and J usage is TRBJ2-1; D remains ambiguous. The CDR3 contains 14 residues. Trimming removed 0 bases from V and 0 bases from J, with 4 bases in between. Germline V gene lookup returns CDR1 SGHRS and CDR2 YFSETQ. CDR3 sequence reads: CASSLGSSYNEQFF. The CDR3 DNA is TGCGCCAGCAGCTTGGGCAGCTCCTACAATGAGCAGTTCTTC.

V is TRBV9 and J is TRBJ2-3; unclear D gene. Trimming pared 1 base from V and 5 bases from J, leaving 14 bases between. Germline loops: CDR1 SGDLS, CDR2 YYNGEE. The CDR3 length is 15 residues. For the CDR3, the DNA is TGTGCCAGCAGCGTAAACGGTCAGGCCAAAGATACGCAGTATTTT. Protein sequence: CASSVNGQAKDTQYF.

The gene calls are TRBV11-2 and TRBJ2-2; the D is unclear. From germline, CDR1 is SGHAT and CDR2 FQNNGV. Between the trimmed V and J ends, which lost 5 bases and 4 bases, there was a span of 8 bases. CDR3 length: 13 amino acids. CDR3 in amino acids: CASSTEVTGELFF. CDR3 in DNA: TGTGCCAGCAGCACCGAGGTCACCGGGGAGCTGTTTTTT.